This T cell receptor (beta chain) was captured in a study of blood T cell repertoires in COVID-19. Measured with immunoSEQ multiplex PCR; TCRdb has only the in-frame clones, and not every one. The sample lists roughly 400,000 clones, 80% to 95% occurring once. This clone was seen a single time. Trimming removed 0 bases from V and 5 bases from J, with 11 bases in between. The germline gives CDR1 MGHRA, CDR2 YSYEKL. The CDR3 spans 16 residues. This clonotype was obtained from a young man who had recovered from COVID-19. Sequenced: PBMCs or T cells enriched from blood (not recorded which). The chain combines TRBV4-1 with TRBJ2-6; the D is unclear. CDR3 sequence reads: CASSQEGPDRANVLTF. For the CDR3, the DNA is TGCGCCAGCAGCCAAGAGGGCCCCGATCGGGCCAACGTCCTGACTTTC.